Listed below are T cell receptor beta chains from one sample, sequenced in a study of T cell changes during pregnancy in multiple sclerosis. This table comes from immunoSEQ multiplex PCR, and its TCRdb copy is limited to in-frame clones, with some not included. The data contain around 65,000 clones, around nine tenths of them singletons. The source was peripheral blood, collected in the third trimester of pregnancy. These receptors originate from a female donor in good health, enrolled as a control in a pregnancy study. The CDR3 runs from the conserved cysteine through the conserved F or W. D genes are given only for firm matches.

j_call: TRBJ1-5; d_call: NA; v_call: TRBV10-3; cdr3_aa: CAIGGGVQNNQPQHF
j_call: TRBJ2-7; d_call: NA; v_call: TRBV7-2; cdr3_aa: CASSLGRRVSYEQYF
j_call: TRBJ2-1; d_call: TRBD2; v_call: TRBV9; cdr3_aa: CASNPSSGGVGEQFF
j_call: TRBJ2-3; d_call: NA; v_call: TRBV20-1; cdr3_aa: CSAEGVDTQYF
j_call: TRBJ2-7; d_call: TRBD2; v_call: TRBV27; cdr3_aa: CASSPSGGGREQYF
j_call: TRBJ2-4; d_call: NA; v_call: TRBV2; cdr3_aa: CASSEALELAKNIQYF
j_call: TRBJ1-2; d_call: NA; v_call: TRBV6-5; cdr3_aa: CASSSPGRDNYGYTF
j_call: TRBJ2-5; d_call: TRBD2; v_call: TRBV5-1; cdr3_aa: CASSLRLSGEETQYF
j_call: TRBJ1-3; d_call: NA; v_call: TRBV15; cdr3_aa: CATSRDLGSSGNTIYF
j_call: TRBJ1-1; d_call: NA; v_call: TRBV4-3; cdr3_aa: CASSHRGGSTEAFF
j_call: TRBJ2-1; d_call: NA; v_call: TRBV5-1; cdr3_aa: CASSPIPDSSYNEQFF
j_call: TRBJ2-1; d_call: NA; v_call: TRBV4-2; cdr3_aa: CASSQGNRQFF
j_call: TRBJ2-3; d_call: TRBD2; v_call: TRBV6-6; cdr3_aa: CASNPSGGATDTQYF
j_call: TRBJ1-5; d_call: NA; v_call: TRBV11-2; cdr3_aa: CASSPTGDSNQPQHF
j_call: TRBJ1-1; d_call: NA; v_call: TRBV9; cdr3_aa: CASSARTGDTEAFF
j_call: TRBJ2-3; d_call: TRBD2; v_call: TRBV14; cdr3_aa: CASSPGTRDTQYF
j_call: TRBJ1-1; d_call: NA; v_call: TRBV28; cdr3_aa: CASSLPSGNLPEAFF
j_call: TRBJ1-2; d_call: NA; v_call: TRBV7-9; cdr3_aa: CASSRLNNYGYTF
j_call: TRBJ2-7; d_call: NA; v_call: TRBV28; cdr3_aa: CASNSISGTLGYEQYF
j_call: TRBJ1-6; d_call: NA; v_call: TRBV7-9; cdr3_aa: CASSSSLGEPYNSPLHF
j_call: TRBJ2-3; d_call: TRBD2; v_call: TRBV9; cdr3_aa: CASSSIAGGPSTDTQYF
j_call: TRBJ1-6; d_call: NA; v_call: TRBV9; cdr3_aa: CASSHGTANNSPLHF
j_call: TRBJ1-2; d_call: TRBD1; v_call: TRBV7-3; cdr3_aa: CASSLTDRAGYTF
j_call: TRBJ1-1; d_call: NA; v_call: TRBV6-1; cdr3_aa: CASRLEKSLNTEAFF
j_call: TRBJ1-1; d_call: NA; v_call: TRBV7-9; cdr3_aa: CASTVAGGGDTEAFF
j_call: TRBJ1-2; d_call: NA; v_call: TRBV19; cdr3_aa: CASSIPRGAPLYGYTF
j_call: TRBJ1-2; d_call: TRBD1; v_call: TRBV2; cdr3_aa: CASSTGAPGYTF
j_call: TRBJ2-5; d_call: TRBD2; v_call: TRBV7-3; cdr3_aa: CASSRGGAGEETQYF
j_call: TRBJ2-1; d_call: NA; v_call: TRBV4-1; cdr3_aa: CASSPRLANEQFF
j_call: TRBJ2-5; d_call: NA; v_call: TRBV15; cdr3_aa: CATSRDIAEGQETQYF
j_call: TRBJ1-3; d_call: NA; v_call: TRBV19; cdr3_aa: CASGQGGNTIYF
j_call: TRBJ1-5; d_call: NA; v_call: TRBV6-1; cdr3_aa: CASRTSSDQPQHF
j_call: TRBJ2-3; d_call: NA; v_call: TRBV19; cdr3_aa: CASSDGATQYF
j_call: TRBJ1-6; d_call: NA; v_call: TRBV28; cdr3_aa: CASSFGQINSPLHF
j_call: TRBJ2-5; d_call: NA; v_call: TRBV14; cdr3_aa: CASSSYLKTQYF
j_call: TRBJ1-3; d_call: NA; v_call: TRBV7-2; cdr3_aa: CASSPQVTSGNTIYF
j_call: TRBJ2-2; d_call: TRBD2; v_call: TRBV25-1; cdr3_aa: CASSDWGGNTGELFF
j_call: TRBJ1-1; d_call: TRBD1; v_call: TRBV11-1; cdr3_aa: CASSSPGQGSKAFF
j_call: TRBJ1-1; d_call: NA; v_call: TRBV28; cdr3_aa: CASSLKGQSNTEAFF
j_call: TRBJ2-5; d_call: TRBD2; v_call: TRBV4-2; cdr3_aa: CASSQEWGLDQSETQYF
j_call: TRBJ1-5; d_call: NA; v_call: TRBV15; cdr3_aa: CATSRPRGASNQPQHF
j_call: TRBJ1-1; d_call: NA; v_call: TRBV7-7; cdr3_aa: CASPRGGGTEAFF
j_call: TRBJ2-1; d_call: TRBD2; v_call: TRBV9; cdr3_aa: CASSVIGGGGAIREQFF
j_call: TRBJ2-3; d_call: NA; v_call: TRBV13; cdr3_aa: CASVIRGSPFTDTQYF
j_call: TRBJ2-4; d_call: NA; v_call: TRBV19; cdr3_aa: CASSILASAKNIQYF
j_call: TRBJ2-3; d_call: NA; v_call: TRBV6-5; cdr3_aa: CASSYGVRGTDTQYF
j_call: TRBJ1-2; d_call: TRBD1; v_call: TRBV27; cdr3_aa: CASRSQGANYGYTF
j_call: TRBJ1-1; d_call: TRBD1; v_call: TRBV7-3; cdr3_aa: CASSLMGQGLTRAEAFF